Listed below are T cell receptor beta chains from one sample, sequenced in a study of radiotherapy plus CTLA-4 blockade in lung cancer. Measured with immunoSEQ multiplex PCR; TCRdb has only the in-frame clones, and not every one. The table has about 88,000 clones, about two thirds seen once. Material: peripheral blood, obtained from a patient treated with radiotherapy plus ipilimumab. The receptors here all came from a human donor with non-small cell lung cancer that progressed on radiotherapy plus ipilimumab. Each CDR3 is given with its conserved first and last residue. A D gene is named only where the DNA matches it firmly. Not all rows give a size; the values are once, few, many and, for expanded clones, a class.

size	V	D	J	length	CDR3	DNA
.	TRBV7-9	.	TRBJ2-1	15	CASSLASGALAEQFF	TGTGCCAGCAGCTTGGCCTCGGGAGCCTTGGCGGAGCAGTTCTTC
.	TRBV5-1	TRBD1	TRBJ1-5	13	CASSRTGDQPQHF	TGCGCCAGCAGCCGGACAGGGGATCAGCCCCAGCATTTT
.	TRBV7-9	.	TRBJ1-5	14	CASTSTSANQPQHF	TGTGCCAGCACCTCGACGTCGGCCAATCAGCCCCAGCATTTT
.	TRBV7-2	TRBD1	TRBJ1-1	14	CASSRGTGNTEAFF	TGTGCCAGCAGCCGTGGGACAGGGAACACTGAAGCTTTCTTT
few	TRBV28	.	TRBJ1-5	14	CASSHRPYNQPQHF	TGTGCCAGCAGTCACCGACCGTACAATCAGCCCCAGCATTTT
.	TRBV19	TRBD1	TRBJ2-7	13	CASSIGTGAEQYF	TGTGCCAGTAGTATAGGGACAGGCGCCGAGCAGTACTTC
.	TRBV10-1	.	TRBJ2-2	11	CASSDRVELFF	TGCGCCAGCAGTGATCGCGTTGAGCTGTTTTTT
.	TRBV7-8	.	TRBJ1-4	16	CASSLADTGTNEKLFF	TGTGCCAGCAGCTTAGCGGACACGGGGACTAATGAAAAACTGTTTTTT
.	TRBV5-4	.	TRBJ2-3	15	CASSDQGTSTDTQYF	TGTGCCAGCAGCGATCAGGGAACTAGCACAGATACGCAGTATTTT
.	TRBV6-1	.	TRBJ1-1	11	CASTSVGEAFF	TGTGCCAGCACTTCGGTCGGTGAAGCTTTCTTT
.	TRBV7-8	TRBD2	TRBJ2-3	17	CASSLPTSGGLTDTQYF	TGTGCCAGCAGCTTACCCACTAGCGGGGGCCTCACAGATACGCAGTATTTT
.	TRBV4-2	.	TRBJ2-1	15	CASSQGGDFGGEQFF	TGTGCCAGCAGCCAAGGGGGAGACTTTGGTGGGGAGCAGTTCTTC
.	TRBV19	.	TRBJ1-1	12	CASSPGRTEAFF	TGTGCCAGTAGCCCCGGAAGAACTGAAGCTTTCTTT
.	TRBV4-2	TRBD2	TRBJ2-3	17	CASSRPPGGEVTDTQYF	TGTGCCAGCAGCCGCCCCCCTGGGGGGGAGGTCACAGATACGCAGTATTTT
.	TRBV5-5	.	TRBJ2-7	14	CVSSFYPGGHEQYF	TGTGTCAGCAGCTTTTACCCTGGAGGCCACGAGCAGTACTTC
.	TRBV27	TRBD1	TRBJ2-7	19	CASSLKGTGGTNPSYEQYF	TGTGCCAGCAGTTTAAAGGGGACAGGGGGGACCAACCCGAGCTACGAGCAGTACTTC
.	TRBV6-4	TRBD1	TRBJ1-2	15	CASSVGTGGGYGYTF	TGTGCCAGCAGTGTCGGGACAGGGGGCGGCTATGGCTACACCTTC
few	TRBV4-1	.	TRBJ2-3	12	CASSQELGTQYF	TGCGCCAGCAGCCAAGAGCTGGGGACGCAGTATTTT
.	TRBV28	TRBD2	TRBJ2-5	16	CASSLRGSRIEETQYF	TGTGCCAGCAGTTTGCGCGGGAGTCGGATTGAAGAGACCCAGTACTTC
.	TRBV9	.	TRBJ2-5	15	CASSVASAYQETQYF	TGTGCCAGCAGCGTAGCCTCAGCGTACCAAGAGACCCAGTACTTC
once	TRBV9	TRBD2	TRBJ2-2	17	CASSVDPLGGGTGELFF	TGTGCCAGCAGCGTAGACCCTCTCGGGGGGGGAACCGGGGAGCTGTTTTTT
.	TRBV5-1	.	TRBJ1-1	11	CVSSSDYEAFF	TGCGTCAGCAGTTCGGACTATGAAGCTTTCTTT
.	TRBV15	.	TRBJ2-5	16	CATSRGEGTPQETQYF	TGTGCCACCAGCAGAGGGGAAGGTACACCCCAAGAGACCCAGTACTTC
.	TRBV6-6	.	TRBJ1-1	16	CASSPLWGGMKPEAFF	TGTGCCAGCAGTCCCCTATGGGGGGGGATGAAGCCTGAAGCTTTCTTT
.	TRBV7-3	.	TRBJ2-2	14	CASTPGENTGELFF	TGTGCCAGCACCCCCGGAGAGAACACCGGGGAGCTGTTTTTT
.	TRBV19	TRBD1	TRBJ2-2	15	CASSWVQGGTGELFF	TGTGCCAGTAGTTGGGTACAGGGGGGCACCGGGGAGCTGTTTTTT
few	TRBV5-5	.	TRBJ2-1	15	CASSLDWDSYNEQFF	TGTGCCAGCAGCTTGGACTGGGACTCCTACAATGAGCAGTTCTTC
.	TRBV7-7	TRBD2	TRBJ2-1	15	CASSRGLVRDNEQFF	TGTGCTAGCAGCCGCGGACTAGTTAGGGACAATGAGCAGTTCTTC
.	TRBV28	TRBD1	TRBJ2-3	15	CASRFPQGMSDTQYF	TGTGCCAGCAGGTTCCCACAGGGGATGTCAGATACGCAGTATTTT
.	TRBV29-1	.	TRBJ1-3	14	CSAGGGERGNTIYF	TGCAGCGCGGGAGGGGGGGAACGTGGAAACACCATATATTTT
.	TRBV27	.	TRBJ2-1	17	CASSLIGRGRAYNEQFF	TGTGCCAGCAGTTTAATCGGCAGGGGGAGGGCCTACAATGAGCAGTTCTTC
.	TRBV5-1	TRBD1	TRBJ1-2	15	CASSFQQGGNYGYTF	TGCGCCAGCAGCTTCCAACAGGGGGGGAACTATGGCTACACCTTC
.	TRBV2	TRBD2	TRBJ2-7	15	CASNQGTSGTYEQYF	TGTGCCAGCAACCAAGGAACTAGCGGAACCTACGAGCAGTACTTC
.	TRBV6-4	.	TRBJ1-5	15	CASSADSYSNQPQHF	TGTGCCAGCAGCGCAGACTCTTATAGCAATCAGCCCCAGCATTTT
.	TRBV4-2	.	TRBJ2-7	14	CASSQASTSYEQYF	TGTGCCAGCAGCCAAGCCTCAACATCCTACGAGCAGTACTTC
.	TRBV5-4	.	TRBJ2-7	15	CASSPARGISYEQYF	TGTGCCAGCAGCCCCGCCAGGGGCATATCCTACGAGCAGTACTTC
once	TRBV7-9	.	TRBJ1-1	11	CASSSNTEAFF	TGTGCCAGCAGCTCTAACACTGAAGCTTTCTTT
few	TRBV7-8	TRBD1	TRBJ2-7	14	CASSPGTGAYEQYF	TGTGCCAGCAGCCCCGGGACAGGGGCCTACGAGCAGTACTTC
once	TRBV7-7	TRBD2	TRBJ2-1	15	CASSLGLAGNNEQFF	TGTGCTAGCAGCTTAGGGCTAGCGGGAAACAATGAGCAGTTCTTC
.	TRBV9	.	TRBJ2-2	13	CASRTGTTGELFF	TGTGCCAGCAGAACCGGAACCACCGGGGAGCTGTTTTTT
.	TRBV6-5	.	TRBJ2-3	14	CASSYSIAADTQYF	TGTGCCAGCAGTTACTCGATCGCTGCAGATACGCAGTATTTT
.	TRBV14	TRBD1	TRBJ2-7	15	CASSRDRASSYEQYF	TGTGCCAGCAGTCGCGACAGGGCGAGTTCCTACGAGCAGTACTTC
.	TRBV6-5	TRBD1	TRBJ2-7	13	CASSLGQGYEQYF	TGTGCCAGCAGCCTGGGACAGGGTTACGAGCAGTACTTC
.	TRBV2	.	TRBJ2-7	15	CASNLQRQDVYEQYF	TGTGCCAGCAACCTACAAAGACAGGATGTCTACGAGCAGTACTTC
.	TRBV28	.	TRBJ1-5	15	CASSWGGLSNQPQHF	TGTGCCAGCAGTTGGGGAGGGCTTAGCAATCAGCCCCAGCATTTT
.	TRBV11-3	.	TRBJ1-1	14	CASSLQGGNTEAFF	TGTGCCAGCAGCTTACAGGGAGGGAACACTGAAGCTTTCTTT
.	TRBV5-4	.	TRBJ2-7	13	CASSLGAVYEQYF	TGTGCCAGCAGCTTAGGGGCAGTCTACGAGCAGTACTTC
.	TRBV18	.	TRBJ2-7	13	CASSPGVGDEQYF	TGTGCCAGCTCACCAGGAGTCGGCGACGAGCAGTACTTC
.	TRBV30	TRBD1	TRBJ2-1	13	CAWSVQIQGGQFF	TGTGCCTGGAGTGTGCAAATACAGGGGGGGCAGTTCTTC
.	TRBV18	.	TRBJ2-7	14	CASSRTQGTYEQYF	TGTGCCAGCTCACGAACCCAGGGGACCTACGAGCAGTACTTC
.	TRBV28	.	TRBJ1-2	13	CASSPQVEYGYTF	TGTGCCAGCAGTCCACAGGTGGAGTATGGCTACACCTTC
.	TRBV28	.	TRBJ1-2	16	CASSSEAAGQGGGYTF	TGTGCCAGCAGTTCGGAGGCGGCGGGTCAAGGCGGTGGCTACACCTTC
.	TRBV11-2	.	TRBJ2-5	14	CASSLGAGQETQYF	TGTGCCAGCAGCTTAGGGGCGGGTCAAGAGACCCAGTACTTC
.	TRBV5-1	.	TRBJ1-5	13	CASSLGGDQPQHF	TGCGCCAGCAGCTTGGGGGGGGATCAGCCCCAGCATTTT
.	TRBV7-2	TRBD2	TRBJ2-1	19	CASSLARLAGVHRYNEQFF	TGTGCCAGCAGCCTAGCCAGACTAGCGGGGGTTCACCGCTACAATGAGCAGTTCTTC
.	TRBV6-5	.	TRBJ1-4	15	CASPPGRVFNEKLFF	TGTGCCAGCCCCCCGGGCAGGGTGTTCAATGAAAAACTGTTTTTT
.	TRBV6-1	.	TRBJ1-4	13	CASSPDLEEKLFF	TGTGCCAGCAGCCCAGATCTGGAGGAAAAACTGTTTTTT
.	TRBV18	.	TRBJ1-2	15	CASSPARAEGYGYTF	TGTGCCAGCTCACCGGCCAGGGCCGAGGGCTATGGCTACACCTTC
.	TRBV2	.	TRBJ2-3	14	CASSPETTTDTQYF	TGTGCCAGCAGTCCAGAGACGACCACAGATACGCAGTATTTT
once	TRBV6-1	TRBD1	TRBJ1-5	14	CASSPPGGNQPQHF	TGTGCCAGCAGTCCGCCAGGGGGGAATCAGCCCCAGCATTTT